This T cell receptor (beta chain) was recorded in a study of CXCR3-negative and CXCR3-positive naive CD8 T cells. Study-level background: Cumulative TRB read yield was approximately 135 million, averaging about 1.5 +/- 0.3 million per library.

5' RACE that incorporated UMI labels was used to prepare the TRB cDNA libraries. TCRdb reworked the 5' RACE reads into one entry per CDR3 protein, no DNA. The specimen's table records more than 70,000 distinct CDR3 sequences. Regarding the study as a whole: Relative to memory CD8+ cells, whose diversity was much lower, both naive subsets had comparably high diversity. TRBV-TRBJ usage matched between naive CXCR3-negative and CXCR3-positive cells but not between memory cells. For CXCR3-positive naive cells, TRB CDR3s were more hydrophobic than those of CXCR3-negative naive cells.

Germline V gene sequence: CDR1 LNHNV, CDR2 YYDKDF (reference sequence). This CDR3 is built from 15 residues. Turning to this clonotype: Its antigen is as yet unknown.

Cells that were CD45RO-CCR7+CD27+CD95- constituted naive CD8+ T cells. This chain uses TRBV15 with TRBJ1-5; no DNA is available, so the TRBD1 call from TCRdb remains unchecked. The sequence was obtained from a human donor in good health. Some clones in this sample may be carry-over from other donors' samples. The sample consisted of naive CXCR3+ CD8+ T cells from blood. Regarding subset: CD45RO-CCR7+CD27+CD95- naive CD8+ T cells expressing CXCR3 (TNR3+). The CDR3 loop reads CATSPARTGLAPQHF.